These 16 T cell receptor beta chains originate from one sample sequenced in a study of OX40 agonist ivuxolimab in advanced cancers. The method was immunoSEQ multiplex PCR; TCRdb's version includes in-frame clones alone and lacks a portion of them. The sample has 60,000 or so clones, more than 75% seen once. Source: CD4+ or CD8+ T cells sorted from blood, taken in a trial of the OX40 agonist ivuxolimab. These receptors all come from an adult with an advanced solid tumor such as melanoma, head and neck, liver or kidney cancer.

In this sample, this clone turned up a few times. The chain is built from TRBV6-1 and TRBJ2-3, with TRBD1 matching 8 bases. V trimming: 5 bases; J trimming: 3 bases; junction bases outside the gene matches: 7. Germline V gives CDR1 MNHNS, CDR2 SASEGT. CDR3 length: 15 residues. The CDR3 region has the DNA TGTGCCAGCAGTAAAGACAGGGGAGCGACAGATACGCAGTATTTT. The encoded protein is CASSKDRGATDTQYF.

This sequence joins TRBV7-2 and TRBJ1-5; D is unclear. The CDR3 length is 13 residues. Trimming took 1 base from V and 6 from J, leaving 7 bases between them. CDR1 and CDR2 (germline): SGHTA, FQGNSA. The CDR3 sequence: CASSLDGVQPQHF. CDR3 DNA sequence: TGTGCCAGCAGCTTAGATGGGGTTCAGCCCCAGCATTTT. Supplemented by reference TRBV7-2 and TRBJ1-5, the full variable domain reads GAGVSQSPSNKVTEKGKDVELRCDPISGHTALYWYRQSLGQGLEFLIYFQGNSAPDKSGLPSDRFSAERTGGSVSTLTIQRTQQEDSAVYLCASSLDGVQPQHFGDGTRLSIL.

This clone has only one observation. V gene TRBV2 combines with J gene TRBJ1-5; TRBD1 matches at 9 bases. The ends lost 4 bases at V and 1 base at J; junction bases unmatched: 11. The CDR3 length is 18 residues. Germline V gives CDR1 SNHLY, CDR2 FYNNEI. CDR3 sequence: CASSVPGTGILSNQPQHF. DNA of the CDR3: TGTGCCAGCAGTGTCCCCGGGACAGGGATCTTAAGCAATCAGCCCCAGCATTTT.

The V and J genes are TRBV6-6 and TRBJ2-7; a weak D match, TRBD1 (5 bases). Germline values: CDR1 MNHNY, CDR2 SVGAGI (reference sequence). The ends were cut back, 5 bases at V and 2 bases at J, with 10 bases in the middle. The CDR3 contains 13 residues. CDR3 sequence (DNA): TGTGCCAGCAGTCGACAGTCCGCCTACGAGCAGTACTTC. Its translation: CASSRQSAYEQYF.

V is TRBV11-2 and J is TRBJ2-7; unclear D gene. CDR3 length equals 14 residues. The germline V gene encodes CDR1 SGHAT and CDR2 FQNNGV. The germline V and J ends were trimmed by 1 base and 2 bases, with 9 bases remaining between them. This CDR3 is CASSLGVGTYEQYF. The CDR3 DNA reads TGTGCCAGCAGCTTAGGTGTAGGGACCTACGAGCAGTACTTC.

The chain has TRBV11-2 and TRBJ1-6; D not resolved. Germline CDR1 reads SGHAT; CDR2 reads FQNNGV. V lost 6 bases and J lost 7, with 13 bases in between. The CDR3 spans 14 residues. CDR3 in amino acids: CASRPTDGNSPLHF. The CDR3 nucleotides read TGTGCCAGCAGGCCTACCGATGGGAATTCACCCCTCCACTTT.

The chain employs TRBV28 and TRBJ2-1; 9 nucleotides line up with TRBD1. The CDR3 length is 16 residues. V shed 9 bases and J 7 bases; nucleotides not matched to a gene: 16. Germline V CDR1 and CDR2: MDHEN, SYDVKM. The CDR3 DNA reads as TGTGCCAGTCTCCACGGCCGGGACAGGGATCAGAATGAGCAGTTCTTC. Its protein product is CASLHGRDRDQNEQFF.

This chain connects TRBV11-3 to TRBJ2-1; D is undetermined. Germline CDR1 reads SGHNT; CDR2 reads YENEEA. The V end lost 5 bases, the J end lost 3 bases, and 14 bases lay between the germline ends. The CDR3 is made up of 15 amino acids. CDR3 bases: TGTGCCAGCAGCCCAGAGGTGGCCGGCTACAATGAGCAGTTCTTC. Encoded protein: CASSPEVAGYNEQFF.

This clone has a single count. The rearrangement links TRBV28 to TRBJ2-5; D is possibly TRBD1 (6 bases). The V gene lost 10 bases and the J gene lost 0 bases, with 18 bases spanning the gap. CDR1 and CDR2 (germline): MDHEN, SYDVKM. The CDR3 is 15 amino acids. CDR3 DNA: TGTGCCACCCATGGGGGACATCTGTACCAAGAGACCCAGTACTTC. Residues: CATHGGHLYQETQYF.

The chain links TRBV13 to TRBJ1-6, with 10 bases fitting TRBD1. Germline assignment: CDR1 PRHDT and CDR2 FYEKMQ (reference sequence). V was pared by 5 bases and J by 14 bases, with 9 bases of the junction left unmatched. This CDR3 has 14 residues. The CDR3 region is CASSPDRGQGALHF. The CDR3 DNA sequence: TGTGCCAGCAGCCCAGACAGGGGGCAGGGAGCCCTCCACTTT.

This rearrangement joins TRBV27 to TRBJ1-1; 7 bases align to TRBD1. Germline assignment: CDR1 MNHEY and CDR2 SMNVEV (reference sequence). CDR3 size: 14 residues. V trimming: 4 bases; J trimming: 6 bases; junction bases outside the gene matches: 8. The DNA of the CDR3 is TGTGCCAGCAGTTCATCGACAGGGCACGCTGAAGCTTTCTTT. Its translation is CASSSSTGHAEAFF.

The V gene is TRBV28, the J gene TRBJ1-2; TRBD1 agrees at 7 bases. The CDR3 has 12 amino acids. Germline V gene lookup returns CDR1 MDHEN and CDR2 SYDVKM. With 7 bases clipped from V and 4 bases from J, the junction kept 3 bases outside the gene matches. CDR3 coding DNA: TGTGCCAGCAATACAGGGGCCTATGGCTACACCTTC. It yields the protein CASNTGAYGYTF.

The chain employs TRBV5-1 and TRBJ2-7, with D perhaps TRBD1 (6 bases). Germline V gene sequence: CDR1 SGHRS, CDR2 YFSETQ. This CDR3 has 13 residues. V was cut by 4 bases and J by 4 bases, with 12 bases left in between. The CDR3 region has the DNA TGCGCCAGCAGCGGGTCAACAGGGTACGAGCAGTACTTC. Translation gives CASSGSTGYEQYF.

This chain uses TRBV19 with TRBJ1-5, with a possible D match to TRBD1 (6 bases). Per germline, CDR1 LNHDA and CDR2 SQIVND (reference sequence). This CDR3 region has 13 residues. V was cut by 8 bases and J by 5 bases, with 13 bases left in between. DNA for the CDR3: TGTGCCAGTGTGATGGGGGGCGATCAGCCCCAGCATTTT. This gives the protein CASVMGGDQPQHF.

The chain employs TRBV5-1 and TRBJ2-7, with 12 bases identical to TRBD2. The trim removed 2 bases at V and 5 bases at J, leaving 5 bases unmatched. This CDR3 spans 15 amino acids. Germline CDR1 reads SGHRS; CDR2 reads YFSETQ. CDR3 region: CASSFSLAGGNEQYF. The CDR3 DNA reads TGCGCCAGCAGCTTCAGCCTAGCGGGGGGGAACGAGCAGTACTTC. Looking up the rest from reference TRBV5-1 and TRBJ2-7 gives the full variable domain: KAGVTQTPRYLIKTRGQQVTLSCSPISGHRSVSWYQQTPGQGLQFLFEYFSETQRNKGNFPGRFSGRQFSNSRSEMNVSTLELGDSALYLCASSFSLAGGNEQYFGPGTRLTVT.

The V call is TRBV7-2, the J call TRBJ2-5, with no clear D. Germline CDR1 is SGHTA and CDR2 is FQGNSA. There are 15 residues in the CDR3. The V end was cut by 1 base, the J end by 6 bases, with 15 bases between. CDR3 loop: CASSLVDQARKTQYF. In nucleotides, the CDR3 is TGTGCCAGCAGCTTAGTCGACCAGGCGAGAAAGACCCAGTACTTC.